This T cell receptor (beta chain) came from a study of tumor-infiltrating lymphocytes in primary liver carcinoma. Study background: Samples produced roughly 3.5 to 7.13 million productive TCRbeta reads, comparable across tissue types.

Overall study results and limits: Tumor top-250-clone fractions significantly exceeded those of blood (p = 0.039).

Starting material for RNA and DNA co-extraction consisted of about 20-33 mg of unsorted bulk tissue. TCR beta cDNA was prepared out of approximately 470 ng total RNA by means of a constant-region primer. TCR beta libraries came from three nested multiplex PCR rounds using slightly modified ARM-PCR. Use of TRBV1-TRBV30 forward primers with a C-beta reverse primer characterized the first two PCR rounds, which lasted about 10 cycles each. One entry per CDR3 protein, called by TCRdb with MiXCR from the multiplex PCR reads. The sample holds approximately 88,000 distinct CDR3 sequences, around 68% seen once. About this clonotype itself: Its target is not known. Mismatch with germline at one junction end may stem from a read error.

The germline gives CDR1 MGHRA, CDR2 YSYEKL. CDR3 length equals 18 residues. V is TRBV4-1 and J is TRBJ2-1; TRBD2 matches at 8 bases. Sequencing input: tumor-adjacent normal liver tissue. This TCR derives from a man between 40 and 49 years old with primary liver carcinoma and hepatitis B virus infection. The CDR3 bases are TGTGCCAGCAGCCTAGGATTGATTAGCGGGGCGGAGGGAAATGAGCGGTTCTTC. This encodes CASSLGLISGAEGNERFF.